Listed below are T cell receptor beta chains from one sample, sequenced in a study of response to subunit inactivated influenza vaccine. TCRdb passed the RT-PCR reads through MiXCR, listing each CDR3 protein once. This table holds around 790,000 distinct CDR3 sequences, over 20% found once. This sample comprised PBMCs from blood, obtained 5 days after vaccination. These TCRs come from a man aged 50-60 years who received an inactivated influenza vaccine. CDR3s include the opening cysteine and the closing phenylalanine or tryptophan. Each record gives: clone size, V gene, D gene, J gene, CDR3 DNA, CDR3 protein. The D gene is left open where the match is weak. Some rows mark clone size as missing; the rest say once, few, many or name a class of expanded clone.

>many|TRBV20-1|NA|TRBJ2-7
TGCAGTGCTGCCATCAGAGGTCCTTACGAGCAGTACTTC
CSAAIRGPYEQYF
>NA|TRBV12-3/TRBV12-4|TRBD2|TRBJ2-2
TGTGCCAGCAGTTTGAGCGGGGGGGCCACCGGGGAGCTGTTTTTT
CASSLSGGATGELFF
>few|TRBV7-9|NA|TRBJ2-1
TGTGCCAGCAGCCAACTAGCTGCTCTTTATGAGCAGTTCTTC
CASSQLAALYEQFF
>NA|TRBV3-1|NA|TRBJ2-7
TGTGCCAGCAGCCAAGTCGTGGGGGTTGGGCAGTACTTC
CASSQVVGVGQYF
>few|TRBV12-3/TRBV12-4|NA|TRBJ2-3
TGTGCCAGCAGTTTTCTCGGGGATACGCAGTATTTT
CASSFLGDTQYF
>NA|TRBV5-1|NA|TRBJ2-1
TGCGCCAGCAGCTTGGCCCCTGCGGTCCCGGAGCAGTTCTTC
CASSLAPAVPEQFF
>NA|TRBV9|NA|TRBJ2-2
TGTGCCAGCAGCGTACAGGCTAGGAAGCCCGGGGAGCTGTTTTTT
CASSVQARKPGELFF
>NA|TRBV12-3/TRBV12-4|TRBD1|TRBJ2-3
TGTGCCAGCAGTTGGGGGGACAGGCTACAAAGCACAGATACGCAGTATTTT
CASSWGDRLQSTDTQYF
>NA|TRBV20-1|TRBD2|TRBJ2-3
TGCAGTGCAACCCCGACTAGCGGGACCACAGATACGCAGTATTTT
CSATPTSGTTDTQYF
>NA|TRBV12-3/TRBV12-4|NA|TRBJ1-1
TGTGCCAGCAGTTTGTTCACGGGTAGGGGAACTGAAGCTTTCTTT
CASSLFTGRGTEAFF
>NA|TRBV7-9|TRBD1|TRBJ2-5
TGTGCCAGCAGCCCAGCCGGACAGGGGGGGTTAGAGACCCAGTACTTC
CASSPAGQGGLETQYF
>NA|TRBV5-1|NA|TRBJ2-5
TGCGCCAGCAGCTTGGCTAGCTTTGGGGATGGGGAGACCCAGTACTTC
CASSLASFGDGETQYF
>NA|TRBV9|NA|TRBJ2-1
TGTGCCAGCAGCGCTGGTGGCAGGGCCTACAATGAGCAGTTCTTC
CASSAGGRAYNEQFF
>NA|TRBV30|NA|TRBJ2-7
TGTGCCTGGAGAACCGCAGGGCTCTACGAGCAGTACTTC
CAWRTAGLYEQYF
>NA|TRBV7-2|TRBD2|TRBJ2-7
TGTGCCAGCAGCTATTGGGGCGGGAGCGGCGAGCAGTACTTC
CASSYWGGSGEQYF
>NA|TRBV20-1|TRBD2|TRBJ2-4
TGCAGTGCCCGGGCGGGAGGGCCGGGAAACATTCAGTACTTC
CSARAGGPGNIQYF
>few|TRBV11-2|NA|TRBJ2-5
TGTGCCAGCAGCTTAGAATTTAGCGAGACCCAGTACTTC
CASSLEFSETQYF
>many|TRBV12-3/TRBV12-4|NA|TRBJ1-5
TGTGCCAGCAGTTTGGGTAACAATCAGCCCCAGCATTTT
CASSLGNNQPQHF
>many|TRBV5-1|NA|TRBJ2-3
TGCGCCAGCAGCACGGACACAGATACGCAGTATTTT
CASSTDTDTQYF
>NA|TRBV15|NA|TRBJ2-7
TGTGCCACCAGCAGAGAGTCGAAAGGCGGGGAGCAGTACTTC
CATSRESKGGEQYF
>NA|TRBV15|TRBD1|TRBJ2-3
TGTGCCACCAGCCCTGATCGAGGTGGGACAGGGATGAGCACAGATACGCAGTATTTT
CATSPDRGGTGMSTDTQYF
>many|TRBV7-2|NA|TRBJ2-5
TGTGCCAGCAGCCCAGGTGATGGGCGGGGTCCTCAAGAGACCCAGTACTTC
CASSPGDGRGPQETQYF
>few|TRBV24-1|TRBD1|TRBJ2-4
TGTGCCACCGGGACAGGGAAGAAAAACATTCAGTACTTC
CATGTGKKNIQYF
>NA|TRBV10-3|TRBD1|TRBJ2-7
TGTGCCATCAGTGAGGGTGAGGGGGCCGAGCAGTACTTC
CAISEGEGAEQYF
>once|TRBV3-1|TRBD2|TRBJ2-3
TGTGCCAGCAGCCAAGCTGAGCGGGGGCAGAGGTATTTT
CASSQAERGQRYF
>NA|TRBV5-1|NA|TRBJ2-5
TGCGCCAGCAGTCCTGGCCGAGGGTTCCAAGAGACCCAGTACTTC
CASSPGRGFQETQYF
>few|TRBV27|NA|TRBJ2-3
TGTGCCAGCGGTCAGGGGTCGGGTACGCAGTATTTT
CASGQGSGTQYF
>few|TRBV4-3|NA|TRBJ1-4
TGCGCCAGCAGCCCTGGACGGTTTCCTAATGAAAAACTGTTTTTT
CASSPGRFPNEKLFF
>few|TRBV7-8|NA|TRBJ2-6
TGTGCCAGCAGCTCAACCTTTGGGCCAGCTGGGGCCAACGTCCTGACTTTC
CASSSTFGPAGANVLTF
>NA|TRBV6-1|NA|TRBJ2-5
TGTGCCAGCAGAACCTCGGGCGGAGCCGGGGAGACCCAGTACTTC
CASRTSGGAGETQYF
>few|TRBV7-8|NA|TRBJ1-2
TGTGCCAGCAGCTTTGGGGCAGGGGATGGCTACACCTTC
CASSFGAGDGYTF
>NA|TRBV27|TRBD1|TRBJ1-6
TGTGCCAGCACCGGACAGGGGGGCGGCTCCTATAATTCACCCCTCCACTTT
CASTGQGGGSYNSPLHF
>few|TRBV6-5|NA|TRBJ1-6
TGTGCCAGCAGTTACTCAAGGGGATATTCACCCCTCCACTTT
CASSYSRGYSPLHF
>NA|TRBV20-1|TRBD1|TRBJ1-2
TGCAGTGCTACCTTTAGGGGGACAGGGTCCGATGGCTACACCTTC
CSATFRGTGSDGYTF
>NA|TRBV5-4|NA|TRBJ2-7
TGTGCCAGCAGCACAAGGAACACCCCCAACGAGCAGTACTTC
CASSTRNTPNEQYF
>few|TRBV12-3/TRBV12-4|NA|TRBJ2-5
TGTGCCAGCAGTTTAACCCCCTCCCAGGAGACCCAGTACTTC
CASSLTPSQETQYF
>few|TRBV12-3/TRBV12-4|NA|TRBJ2-1
TGTGCCAGCAGTAGAGAGGGACCACCGGGGCAGTTCTTC
CASSREGPPGQFF
>NA|TRBV18|TRBD2|TRBJ2-3
TGTGCCAGCTCACCACTTGGTGGACTAGCGAATCGCAAGGATACGCAGTATTTT
CASSPLGGLANRKDTQYF
>NA|TRBV11-2|TRBD2|TRBJ2-3
TGTGCCAGCAGCTTGAGAGGGAATACGAGGGAGGGCCTGGCAGATACGCAGTATTTT
CASSLRGNTREGLADTQYF
>NA|TRBV7-2|TRBD1|TRBJ1-5
TGTGCCAGCAGCTTAGGAGGGGGCGCAGGCCAGCCCCAGCATTTT
CASSLGGGAGQPQHF
>NA|TRBV29-1|TRBD1|TRBJ2-1
TGCAGCGCAGGACAGGGTCCCTACAATGAGCAGTTCTTC
CSAGQGPYNEQFF
>few|TRBV7-2|NA|TRBJ1-5
TGTGCCAGCAGCTTACGAGGGCGGGATCAGCCCCAGCATTTT
CASSLRGRDQPQHF
>NA|TRBV7-9|NA|TRBJ2-5
TGTGCCACGGCGGTGGGAGCGCGGGAGACCCAGTACTTC
CATAVGARETQYF
>NA|TRBV18|NA|TRBJ2-6
TGTGCCAGCTCAGGCGCGACTGGGGCCAACGTCCTGACTTTC
CASSGATGANVLTF
>NA|TRBV20-1|TRBD2|TRBJ2-4
TGCAGTGCTAGTCCCACTAGCGGGAGACCCAACATTCAGTACTTC
CSASPTSGRPNIQYF
>once|TRBV25-1|NA|TRBJ2-2
TGTGCCAGCAGTGAGGTACTACACACCGGGGAGCTGTTTTTT
CASSEVLHTGELFF
>many|TRBV3-1|NA|TRBJ1-6
TGTGCCAGCAGCCAAGTAAGAAATTCACCCCTCCACTTT
CASSQVRNSPLHF
>NA|TRBV25-1|TRBD2|TRBJ2-1
TGTGCCAGCAGTGATTCTAGCGGGAGGGCCCGGCCAAATGAGCAGTTCTTC
CASSDSSGRARPNEQFF
>NA|TRBV24-1|NA|TRBJ2-1
TGTGCCACCAGTGATTCTTCGGGGCAGCTATACAATGAGCAGTTCTTC
CATSDSSGQLYNEQFF
>NA|TRBV6-5|NA|TRBJ1-1
TGTGCCAGCAGTTACTCTTGGGGGGTCACTGAAGCTTTCTTT
CASSYSWGVTEAFF
>NA|TRBV19|NA|TRBJ2-7
TGTGCCAGTAGTATGAGGGTGGGGTACGAGCAGTACTTC
CASSMRVGYEQYF
>NA|TRBV20-1|TRBD2|TRBJ2-3
TGCAGTGCTACCCCGGGACTAGCGGGGACAGATACGCAGTATTTT
CSATPGLAGTDTQYF
>NA|TRBV15|NA|TRBJ2-1
TGTGCCACCAGCAGAGATCCAGTAATCAATGAGCAGTTCTTC
CATSRDPVINEQFF